The present entry profiles one TCR beta chain with its context. Per the germline V gene, CDR1 is MNHNS and CDR2 is SASEGT. V shed 11 bases and J 5 bases; nucleotides not matched to a gene: 11. The CDR3 contains 14 residues. This record comes from a study of T cell changes during pregnancy in multiple sclerosis. TCRdb's copy holds only in-frame clones and misses some; the assay was immunoSEQ multiplex PCR. Of approximately 46,000 clones in the sample, 85% to 90% are singletons; the top ten hold 8.3%. Material: CD8+ T cells from peripheral blood mononuclear cells, obtained in the second trimester of pregnancy. The chain recombines TRBV6-1 with TRBJ2-2; the match to TRBD1 covers 7 bases. This TCR came from a female donor with multiple sclerosis, enrolled in a pregnancy study. The CDR3 loop is CAGKQGIATGELFF. CDR3 sequence (DNA): TGTGCCGGAAAACAGGGGATCGCGACCGGGGAGCTGTTTTTT.